A single sample is the source of the 20 T cell receptor beta chains below, sequenced in a study of blood T cell repertoires in COVID-19. Data came from immunoSEQ multiplex PCR; TCRdb stores just in-frame clones and leaves some out. This table holds roughly 200,000 clones, under 90% found once. Specimen: peripheral blood. These receptor sequences come from a man aged 35 to 55 with acute or convalescent COVID-19.

J is TRBJ2-3 and V is TRBV18, with TRBD2 identical over 9 bases. The CDR3 runs 16 residues. V gave up 5 bases and J gave up 3 bases; unmatched junction bases: 9. Germline CDR1 and CDR2: KGHSH and LQKENI. CDR3 in DNA: TGTGCCAGCTCATCGCGGGGGGGCCCTCGAACAGATACGCAGTATTTT. This encodes CASSSRGGPRTDTQYF.

The chain joins TRBV5-1 to TRBJ1-6; 9 positions agree with TRBD1. The CDR3 has 18 amino acids. Germline V gene lookup returns CDR1 SGHRS and CDR2 YFSETQ. V gave up 1 base and J gave up 7 bases; unmatched junction bases: 12. The CDR3 is CASSLSGQGGLGNSPLHF. The CDR3 DNA follows: TGCGCCAGCAGCTTGTCGGGACAGGGTGGGCTAGGCAATTCACCCCTCCACTTT.

This clone was seen only a few times. This chain uses TRBV27 with TRBJ1-6; no firm D call. The V end lost 3 bases, the J end lost 9 bases, and 9 bases lay between the germline ends. The CDR3 runs 13 residues. The germline V gene has CDR1 MNHEY and CDR2 SMNVEV (reference sequence). The CDR3 region has the DNA TGTGCCAGCAGTTTGCCCTATGGTTCACCCCTCCACTTT. Encoded protein: CASSLPYGSPLHF.

This chain uses TRBV24-1 with TRBJ1-5; 7 bases map to TRBD1. The V gene's germline CDR1 is KGHDR and CDR2 SFDVKD. The CDR3 sequence is 16 residues long. Trimming cost V 4 bases and J 5 bases; bases outside gene matches: 10. The CDR3 reads CATSDPRTGDYQPQHF. Here the CDR3 DNA reads TGTGCCACCAGTGACCCCCGGACAGGAGACTATCAGCCCCAGCATTTT.

The rearrangement uses TRBV27 and TRBJ2-3; TRBD1 aligns across 10 bases. Germline trimming cut 7 bases from V and 2 bases from J; bases unmatched to any gene: 12. Germline loops: CDR1 MNHEY, CDR2 SMNVEV (reference sequence). CDR3 size: 17 residues. This CDR3 reads CASIESPGQGITDTQYF. The CDR3, as DNA: TGTGCCAGCATCGAGAGTCCGGGACAGGGGATCACAGATACGCAGTATTTT.

The V gene is TRBV24-1, the J gene TRBJ2-3; unclear D gene. The germline V gene has CDR1 KGHDR and CDR2 SFDVKD. Trimming stripped 2 bases from V and 1 base from J, with 6 bases between. This CDR3 is 14 amino acids long. This chain's CDR3 is CATSDSGRTDTQYF. The CDR3 DNA reads as TGTGCCACCAGTGATTCTGGGCGCACAGATACGCAGTATTTT.

This chain links TRBV11-2 with TRBJ2-5; TRBD1 agrees at 7 bases. J lost 3 bases, V lost 2 bases, and 0 bases had no gene match. Germline CDR1 and CDR2: SGHAT and FQNNGV. The CDR3 has 13 residues. CDR3 in amino acids: CASSLTGEETQYF. CDR3 bases: TGTGCCAGCAGCTTAACAGGGGAAGAGACCCAGTACTTC.

The chain employs TRBV4-3 and TRBJ2-1; 10 nucleotides match TRBD2. Trimming at V came to 4 bases and at J to 5 bases, leaving 11 bases not matched to a gene. Germline CDR1 is LGHNA and CDR2 is YSLEER. The length of the CDR3 is 17 residues. CDR3 sequence: CASSPKGVAGGHNEQFF. The CDR3 DNA reads TGCGCCAGCAGCCCTAAAGGCGTAGCGGGGGGTCACAATGAGCAGTTCTTC.

The rearrangement links TRBV30 to TRBJ2-5; D is possibly TRBD2 (5 bases). Germline V gene data show CDR1 as GTSNPN and CDR2 as SVGIG (reference sequence). CDR3 length: 15 residues. V was trimmed by 3 bases and J by 1 base, leaving 15 bases between them. The chain's CDR3 is CAWRRMWAGQETQYF. The CDR3 DNA sequence: TGTGCCTGGAGGAGGATGTGGGCGGGCCAAGAGACCCAGTACTTC.

The rearrangement uses TRBV10-3 and TRBJ2-3; 16 bases are a match to TRBD2. Germline values: CDR1 ENHRY, CDR2 SYGVKD. The CDR3 runs to 20 residues. V shed 0 bases, J shed 5 bases, and the junction held 11 bases outside the gene matches. CDR3 nucleotide sequence: TGTGCCATCAGTGAGTCATTCGCCGGGACTAGCGGGGGGGCCGTAGATACGCAGTATTTT. Translation gives CAISESFAGTSGGAVDTQYF.

The chain combines TRBV27 with TRBJ2-3; weak D call: TRBD2 (6 bases). Germline V CDR1 and CDR2: MNHEY, SMNVEV (reference sequence). V lost 10 bases, J lost 6 bases, and 17 bases lay in between. CDR3 length: 13 amino acids. The CDR3 spells CATSGFRGDTQYF. The DNA of the CDR3 is TGTGCCACTTCGGGGTTCCGGGGGGATACGCAGTATTTT.

V and J are TRBV3-1 (or the pseudogene TRBV3-2) and TRBJ2-3, with D perhaps matching TRBD1 (5 bases). The CDR3 is 13 residues long. Germline CDR1 is LGHDT and CDR2 is YNNKEL (reference sequence). Trimming took 1 base from V and 9 from J, leaving 11 bases between them. The DNA for the CDR3 is TGTGCCAGCAGCCAAGGGGCCAGGGTGACGCAGTATTTT. Encoded protein: CASSQGARVTQYF.

The gene calls are TRBV5-4 and TRBJ2-1, with a possible D match to TRBD1 (6 bases). Germline CDR1 reads SGHNT; CDR2 reads YYREEE (reference sequence). The CDR3 totals 16 residues. The V end was cut by 0 bases, the J end by 1 base, with 11 bases between. CDR3: CASSLGGQGSYNEQFF. The CDR3 DNA sequence: TGTGCCAGCAGCTTGGGGGGGCAGGGATCCTACAATGAGCAGTTCTTC.

The gene calls are TRBV18 and TRBJ1-2; D remains ambiguous. CDR1 and CDR2 (germline): KGHSH, LQKENI. CDR3 size: 12 residues. V was pared by 10 bases and J by 8 bases, with 17 bases between. The DNA of the CDR3 is TGTGCCATCCCCTCAAGTGTTGGCGGCTACACCTTC. Its translation: CAIPSSVGGYTF.

This clone was observed once. The chain employs TRBV18 and TRBJ1-5; TRBD1 aligns across 10 bases. The ends lost 4 bases at V and 4 bases at J; junction bases unmatched: 1. CDR3 size: 14 residues. Germline V lookup: CDR1 KGHSH, CDR2 LQKENI. The chain's CDR3 is CASSQGQGNQPQHF. DNA of the CDR3: TGTGCCAGCTCACAGGGACAGGGGAATCAGCCCCAGCATTTT.

The chain couples TRBV28 to TRBJ1-1; tentative D call: TRBD1 (5 bases). Trimming removed 1 base from V and 0 bases from J, with 9 bases in between. Germline V gene lookup returns CDR1 MDHEN and CDR2 SYDVKM. This CDR3 is 15 amino acids long. The chain's CDR3 is CASSLYRGVNTEAFF. CDR3 DNA: TGTGCCAGCAGTTTATATCGGGGGGTGAACACTGAAGCTTTCTTT.

The sample holds one count of this clone. The chain links TRBV6-5 to TRBJ2-7; possibly TRBD2 for D (6 bases). Germline lookup yields CDR1 MNHEY and CDR2 SVGAGI. The CDR3 runs 14 residues. V was shortened by 8 bases and J by 2 bases, with 16 bases between the two germline ends. The CDR3 nucleotides read TGTGCCAGCGGGGCATCGGGACTGCCCTACGAGCAGTACTTC. Residues: CASGASGLPYEQYF.

This chain uses TRBV29-1 with TRBJ2-3; D not resolved. CDR1 and CDR2 from the germline V gene are SQVTM and ANQGSEA. Trimming shortened V by 2 bases and J by 3 bases, and 12 bases separated the two germline ends. This CDR3 spans 14 amino acids. Here the CDR3 reads CSVERVFWTDTQYF. DNA of the CDR3: TGCAGCGTTGAACGGGTCTTTTGGACAGATACGCAGTATTTT.

V gene TRBV5-1 combines with J gene TRBJ1-2; possibly TRBD1 for D (6 bases). This CDR3 comprises 14 residues. The germline V and J ends were trimmed by 2 bases and 1 base, with 9 bases remaining between them. Germline V lookup: CDR1 SGHRS, CDR2 YFSETQ. The CDR3: CASSLGQLNYGYTF. The CDR3 DNA reads TGCGCCAGCAGCTTAGGACAGCTTAACTATGGCTACACCTTC.

V and J are TRBV27 and TRBJ2-3, with D perhaps TRBD1 (7 bases). Trimming left V 4 bases short and J 5 bases short, with 19 bases between. The CDR3 covers 16 residues. Germline V CDR1 and CDR2: MNHEY, SMNVEV (reference sequence). The CDR3 nucleotides are TGTGCCAGCAGTTCGACAGGGCTCGGGGGCCGAGATACGCAGTATTTT. Amino acid sequence: CASSSTGLGGRDTQYF.